The sequence of this TCR beta chain was determined in a study of Ad26.COV2.S vaccination and SARS-CoV-2 variants. Study context: Intramuscularly, Ad26.COV2.S was given either once or twice, 56 days apart.

The CDR3 is 17 residues long. As for treatment: roughly 18 received Ad26.COV2.S at low or high dose, single or two shots; about 5 received placebo; per-sample allocation not given. Samples analyzed were those drawn on day 63 after the first vaccine or placebo injection. An adult aged 18-55 years in Boston served as the donor. Study outcomes and limitations: Substantial response breadth was reportedly seen for spike-specific CD8+ and CD4+ T cells after vaccination. Vaccine recipients and placebo recipients showed similar non-spike TCR breadth.

About this clone itself: Its target is unknown.

Clones were sequenced by immunoSEQ multiplex PCR, and TCRdb holds only the in-frame ones, with some missing. The data show about 680,000 clones, 89% seen once. The TCR was taken from a person between 18 and 60 years old who received the Ad26.COV2.S COVID-19 vaccine or a placebo. Material: peripheral blood, obtained in a trial of Ad26.COV2.S vaccine versus placebo. The genes are TRBV21-1 and TRBJ2-2. TRBV21-1 corresponds to a pseudogene. The CDR3 nucleotides read TGTGCCAGCAGCAAAGGAGGGTCGACAGTGAAACCCGGGGAGCTGTTTTTT. Amino acid sequence: CASSKGGSTVKPGELFF.